This TCR beta chain was retrieved from a study of chemoradiotherapy in HPV16-positive cancers. The CDR3 is made up of 14 amino acids. The germline gives CDR1 SGDLS, CDR2 YYNGEE. V shed 2 bases, J shed 5 bases, and the junction held 4 bases outside the gene matches. The assay was immunoSEQ multiplex PCR, and TCRdb's table has in-frame clones only and misses some. Seen here are roughly 5,200 clones, just under 80% observed once, and the top ten hold about 14%. This chain connects TRBV9 to TRBJ1-5, with 7 bases identical to TRBD1. Sequencing was performed on tumor tissue, taken from a patient who underwent chemoradiotherapy. The origin of this receptor is a human donor with HPV-associated anogenital cancer. Here the CDR3 reads CASSVTGDDQPQHF. The DNA for the CDR3 is TGTGCCAGCAGCGTTACAGGGGATGATCAGCCCCAGCATTTT.